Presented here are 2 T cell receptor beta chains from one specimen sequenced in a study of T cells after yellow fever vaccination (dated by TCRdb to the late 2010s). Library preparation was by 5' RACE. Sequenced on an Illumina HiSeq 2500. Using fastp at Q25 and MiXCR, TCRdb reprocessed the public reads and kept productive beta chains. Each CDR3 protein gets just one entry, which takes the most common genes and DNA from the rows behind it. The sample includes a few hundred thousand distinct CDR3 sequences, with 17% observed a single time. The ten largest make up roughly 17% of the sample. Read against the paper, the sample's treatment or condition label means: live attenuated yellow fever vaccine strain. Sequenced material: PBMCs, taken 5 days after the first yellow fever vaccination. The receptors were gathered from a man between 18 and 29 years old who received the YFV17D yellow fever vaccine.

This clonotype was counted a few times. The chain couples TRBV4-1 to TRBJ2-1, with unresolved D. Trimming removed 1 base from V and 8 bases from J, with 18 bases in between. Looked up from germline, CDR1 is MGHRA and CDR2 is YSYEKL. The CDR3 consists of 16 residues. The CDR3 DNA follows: TGCGCCAGCAGCCAAGTGGCCCCCTATCAATTCGATGAGCAGTTCTTC. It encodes CASSQVAPYQFDEQFF.

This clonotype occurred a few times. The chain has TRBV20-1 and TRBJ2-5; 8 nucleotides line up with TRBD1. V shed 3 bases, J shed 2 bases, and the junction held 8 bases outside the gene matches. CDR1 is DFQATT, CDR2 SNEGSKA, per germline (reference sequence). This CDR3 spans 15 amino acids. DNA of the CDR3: TGCAGTGCTAGCCCCTGGACAGGGAGGCAAGAGACCCAGTACTTC. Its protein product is CSASPWTGRQETQYF.